This T cell receptor (beta chain) was recorded in a study of T cell responses to AZD1222 COVID-19 vaccine. Overall study results and limits: Every sample of the repertoires postdated the peak T cell response. Donors were chiefly white British, with a greater number of females, and clonal diversity was perhaps underestimated. Along spike, vaccine-associated CD4 TCRs were found throughout, with dominance at 160-218 and 743-854.

Measured with immunoSEQ multiplex PCR; TCRdb has only the in-frame clones, and not every one. The sample carries about 56,000 clones, around nine tenths recorded once. For this clone: As yet, its antigen is unknown.

The specimen was peripheral blood, collected 28 days after the second AZD1222 dose. This TCR was sampled from an adult who received the AZD1222 COVID-19 vaccine.

CDR3 amino acids: CATSTQGNEQFF. Written as DNA, the CDR3 is TGTGCCACCAGTACCCAGGGCAATGAGCAGTTCTTC. The rearrangement links TRBV24-1 to TRBJ2-1, with D maybe TRBD1 (5 bases). CDR1 is KGHDR, CDR2 SFDVKD, per germline. The CDR3 runs to 12 residues. V gave up 6 bases and J gave up 6 bases, with 8 bases separating them.